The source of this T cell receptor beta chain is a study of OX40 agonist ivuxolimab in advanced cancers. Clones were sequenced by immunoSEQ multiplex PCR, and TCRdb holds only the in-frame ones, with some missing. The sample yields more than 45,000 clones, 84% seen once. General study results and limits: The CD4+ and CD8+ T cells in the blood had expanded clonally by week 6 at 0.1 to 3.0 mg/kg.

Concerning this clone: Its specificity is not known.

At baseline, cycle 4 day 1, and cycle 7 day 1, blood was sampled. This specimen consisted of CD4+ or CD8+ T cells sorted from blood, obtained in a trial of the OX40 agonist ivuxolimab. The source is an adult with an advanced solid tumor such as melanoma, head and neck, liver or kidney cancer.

The CDR3 sequence is CSVGQGRETQYF. The DNA of the CDR3 is TGCAGCGTTGGGCAGGGGCGAGAGACCCAGTACTTC. The chain combines TRBV29-1 with TRBJ2-5; possible D gene TRBD1, 6 bases. This CDR3 has 12 amino acids. Trimming shortened V by 4 bases and J by 4 bases, and 10 bases separated the two germline ends. Germline V gene sequence: CDR1 SQVTM, CDR2 ANQGSEA.